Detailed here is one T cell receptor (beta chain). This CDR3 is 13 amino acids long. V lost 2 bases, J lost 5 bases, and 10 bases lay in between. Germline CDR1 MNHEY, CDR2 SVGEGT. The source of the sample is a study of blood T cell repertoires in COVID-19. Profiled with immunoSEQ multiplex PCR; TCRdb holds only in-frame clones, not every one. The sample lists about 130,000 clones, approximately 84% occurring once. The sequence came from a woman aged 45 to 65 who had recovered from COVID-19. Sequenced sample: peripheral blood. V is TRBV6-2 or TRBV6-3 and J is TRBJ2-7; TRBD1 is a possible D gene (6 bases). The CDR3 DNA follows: TGTGCCAGCAGTTACGCCAGGGGAGACGAGCAGTACTTC. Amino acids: CASSYARGDEQYF.